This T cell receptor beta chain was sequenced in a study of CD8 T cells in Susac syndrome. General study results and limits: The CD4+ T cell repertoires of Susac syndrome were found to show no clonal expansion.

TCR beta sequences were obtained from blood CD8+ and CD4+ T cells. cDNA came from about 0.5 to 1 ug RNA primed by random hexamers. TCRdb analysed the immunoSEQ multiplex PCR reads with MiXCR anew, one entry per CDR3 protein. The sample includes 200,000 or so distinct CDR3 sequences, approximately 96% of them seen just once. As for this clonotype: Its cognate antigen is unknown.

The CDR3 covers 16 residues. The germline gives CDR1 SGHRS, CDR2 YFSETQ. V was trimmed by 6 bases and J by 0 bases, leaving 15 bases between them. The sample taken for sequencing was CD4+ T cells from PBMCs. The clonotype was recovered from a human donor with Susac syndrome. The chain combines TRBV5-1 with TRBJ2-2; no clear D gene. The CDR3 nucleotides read TGCGCCAGCAAGAGTGGGGTGAACCCGAACACCGGGGAGCTGTTTTTT. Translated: CASKSGVNPNTGELFF.